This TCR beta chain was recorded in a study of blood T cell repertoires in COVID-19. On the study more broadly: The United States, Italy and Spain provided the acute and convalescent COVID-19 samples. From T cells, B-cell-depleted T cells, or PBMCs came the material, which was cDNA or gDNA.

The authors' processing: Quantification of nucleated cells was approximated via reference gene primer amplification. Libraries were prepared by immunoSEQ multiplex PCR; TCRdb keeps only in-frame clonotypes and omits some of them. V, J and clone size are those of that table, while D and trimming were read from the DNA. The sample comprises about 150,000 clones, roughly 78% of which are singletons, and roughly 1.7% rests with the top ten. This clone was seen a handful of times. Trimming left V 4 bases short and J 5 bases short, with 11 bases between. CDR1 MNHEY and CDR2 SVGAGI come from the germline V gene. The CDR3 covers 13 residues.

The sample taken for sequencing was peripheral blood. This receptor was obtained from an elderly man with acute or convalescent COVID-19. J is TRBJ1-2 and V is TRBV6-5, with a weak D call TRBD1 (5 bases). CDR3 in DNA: TGTGCCAGCAGTTCCATCGACAGTTATGGCTACACCTTC. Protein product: CASSSIDSYGYTF.